These 21 T cell receptor beta chains originate from one sample sequenced in a study of response to subunit inactivated influenza vaccine. TCRdb fed the RT-PCR reads into MiXCR, producing one record per CDR3 protein. Here the sample spans 170,000 or so distinct CDR3 sequences, about 10% being singletons. Here the sequenced sample was CD8+ T cells sorted from PBMCs, taken 23 to 25 months after vaccination. The receptors originated from a man aged 50-75 years who received an inactivated influenza vaccine.

The chain has TRBV4-2 and TRBJ1-5, with TRBD1 matching over 7 bases. V was clipped by 0 bases and J by 1 base; unmatched bases: 9. Germline-derived CDR1 and CDR2 are LGHNA and YNFKEQ. This CDR3 is 18 amino acids long. CDR3 region: CASSQDGGTVYSNQPQHF. The CDR3 region has the DNA TGTGCCAGCAGCCAAGATGGGGGGACAGTGTACAGCAATCAGCCCCAGCATTTT.

The table lists this clonotype with a few counts. The genes are TRBV12-3 or TRBV12-4 and TRBJ2-7; TRBD2 agrees at 8 bases. The CDR3 sequence is 14 residues long. Trimming at V came to 3 bases and at J to 5 bases, leaving 6 bases not matched to a gene. Here the CDR3 reads CASSLPGGDNEQYF. CDR3 in DNA: TGTGCCAGCAGTTTGCCCGGGGGGGATAACGAGCAGTACTTC.

This chain uses TRBV28 with TRBJ2-7; 8 bases agree with TRBD1. This CDR3 is built from 12 residues. V lost 7 bases to trimming and J lost 6 bases; unmatched junction nucleotides: 5. In germline, CDR1 is MDHEN, CDR2 SYDVKM. The CDR3 DNA sequence: TGTGCCAGCATGACAGGGGTGGGCGAGCAGTACTTC. This codes for CASMTGVGEQYF.

V gene TRBV11-2 combines with J gene TRBJ2-1, with D perhaps matching TRBD2 (6 bases). This CDR3 is 13 amino acids long. Trimming cost V 5 bases and J 6 bases, with 11 bases left between them. Germline V CDR1 and CDR2: SGHAT, FQNNGV. CDR3 sequence: CASSGLISNEQFF. The CDR3 nucleotides read TGTGCCAGCAGCGGACTAATTAGCAATGAGCAGTTCTTC.

This clonotype was observed a handful of times. This chain connects TRBV7-9 to TRBJ2-1; a weak D match, TRBD2 (7 bases). Trimming stripped 5 bases from V and 3 bases from J, with 17 bases between. Germline lookup yields CDR1 SEHNR and CDR2 FQNEAQ (reference sequence). The CDR3 runs to 16 residues. CDR3 bases: TGTGCCAGCAGCCCTGGGGGGGCAAAGGTCTACAATGAGCAGTTCTTC. It specifies CASSPGGAKVYNEQFF.

V is TRBV7-6 and J is TRBJ1-6; D remains unclear. Trimming took 5 bases from V and 6 from J, leaving 8 bases between them. This CDR3 has 13 amino acids. Germline-derived CDR1 and CDR2 are SGHVS and FNYEAQ. The CDR3 DNA is TGTGCCAGCAGCGCAGGTGGTAATTCACCCCTCCACTTT. Amino acids: CASSAGGNSPLHF. Filled out from reference TRBV7-6 and TRBJ1-6, the complete variable domain reads GAGVSQSPRYKVTKRGQDVALRCDPISGHVSLYWYRQALGQGPEFLTYFNYEAQQDKSGLPNDRFSAERPEGSISTLTIQRTEQRDSAMYRCASSAGGNSPLHFGNGTRLTVT.

In its sample, this clonotype was seen many times. V gene TRBV5-1 combines with J gene TRBJ2-1, with D tentatively TRBD1 or TRBD2 (5 bases each). This CDR3 contains 19 residues. The ends were cut back, 0 bases at V and 3 bases at J, with 22 bases in the middle. Per the germline V gene, CDR1 is SGHRS and CDR2 is YFSETQ. DNA for the CDR3: TGCGCCAGCAGCTTGGCCCAGGCTGGTCGAGGGGCCGGCTACAATGAGCAGTTCTTC. Encoded protein: CASSLAQAGRGAGYNEQFF.

The chain employs TRBV29-1 and TRBJ2-5; weak D call: TRBD2 (6 bases). Germline V gene data show CDR1 as SQVTM and CDR2 as ANQGSEA. V lost 2 bases and J lost 5, with 9 bases in between. The CDR3 sequence is 12 residues long. The CDR3 protein is CSVEKEGETQYF. The DNA for the CDR3 is TGCAGCGTTGAAAAGGAGGGCGAGACCCAGTACTTC.

This clonotype was picked up a small number of times. The chain employs TRBV7-9 and TRBJ2-7, with D hard to call. The CDR3 length is 15 residues. Trimming stripped 1 base from V and 1 base from J, with 11 bases between. Germline V gives CDR1 SEHNR, CDR2 FQNEAQ (reference sequence). CDR3 DNA sequence: TGTGCCAGCAGCTTAGTGGGCAGGCCTTCCTACGAGCAGTACTTC. Protein product: CASSLVGRPSYEQYF.

This chain uses TRBV12-3 or TRBV12-4 with TRBJ1-1, with D tentatively TRBD1 (5 bases). This CDR3 is 13 amino acids long. Deletions cut 11 bases from V and 8 bases from J, with 21 bases between. CDR3 nucleotides: TGTGCCGGGGCGAGGGTTCCCCGCCGCGAAGCTTTCTTT. As protein: CAGARVPRREAFF.

This clonotype was seen only a few times. The chain links TRBV27 to TRBJ1-5; no definite D call. Per germline, CDR1 MNHEY and CDR2 SMNVEV (reference sequence). V shed 9 bases and J shed 3 bases, with 12 bases lying between them. This CDR3 is 13 amino acids long. The CDR3 loop is CASWTLSNQPQHF. CDR3 coding DNA: TGTGCCAGTTGGACCCTCTCCAATCAGCCCCAGCATTTT.

The table lists this clonotype with a few counts. The rearrangement uses TRBV9 and TRBJ2-1; 9 bases align to TRBD1. Per germline, CDR1 SGDLS and CDR2 YYNGEE. The V gene end was trimmed by 3 bases and the J gene end by 3 bases; junction bases not matched to a gene: 4. The CDR3 totals 15 residues. The chain's CDR3 is CASSASGQGYNEQFF. The CDR3 nucleotides are TGTGCCAGCAGCGCCTCGGGACAGGGCTACAATGAGCAGTTCTTC.

The rearrangement uses TRBV20-1 and TRBJ2-7; 7 bases are a match to TRBD2. V dropped 3 bases and J dropped 2; count of bases not matched to a gene: 7. This CDR3 has 14 residues. Germline CDR1 reads DFQATT; CDR2 reads SNEGSKA (reference sequence). In DNA form, the CDR3 reads TGCAGTGCTAGGGCCAATGGGGGGGCCTACGAGCAGTACTTC. This encodes CSARANGGAYEQYF.

There are many counts of this clonotype. J is TRBJ2-5 and V is TRBV29-1; 10 bases match TRBD1. The V gene's germline CDR1 is SQVTM and CDR2 ANQGSEA. V gave up 2 bases and J gave up 2 bases; unmatched junction bases: 8. This CDR3 contains 16 residues. CDR3 sequence: CSVEWLPGQGQETQYF. The CDR3 DNA reads TGCAGCGTTGAATGGTTACCGGGACAGGGGCAAGAGACCCAGTACTTC. Filled out from reference TRBV29-1 and TRBJ2-5, the complete variable domain reads SAVISQKPSRDICQRGTSLTIQCQVDSQVTMMFWYRQQPGQSLTLIATANQGSEATYESGFVIDKFPISRPNLTFSTLTVSNMSPEDSSIYLCSVEWLPGQGQETQYFGPGTRLLVL.

In its sample, this clonotype was seen a few times. J is TRBJ2-7 and V is TRBV29-1; D is unresolved. This CDR3 has 12 amino acids. The germline CDR1 and CDR2 sequences are SQVTM and ANQGSEA. The V end lost 1 base, the J end lost 7 bases, and 11 bases lay between the germline ends. This CDR3 reads CSVEGDSWEQYF. The CDR3 DNA sequence: TGCAGCGTTGAAGGGGATAGCTGGGAGCAGTACTTC.

This clonotype showed up just a few times. V and J are TRBV4-1 and TRBJ2-1; D uncertain. The CDR3 is 15 residues long. In germline, CDR1 is MGHRA, CDR2 YSYEKL. Trimming stripped 0 bases from V and 3 bases from J, with 9 bases between. CDR3 nucleotides: TGCGCCAGCAGCCAAGATCACACCATCTACAATGAGCAGTTCTTC. Its protein is CASSQDHTIYNEQFF.

In its sample, this clonotype was seen a few times. This rearrangement joins TRBV20-1 to TRBJ1-1, with TRBD1 identical over 8 bases. Trimming took 6 bases from V and 4 from J; bases not matched to a gene: 7. Germline assignment: CDR1 DFQATT and CDR2 SNEGSKA (reference sequence). This CDR3 spans 13 amino acids. CDR3 nucleotide sequence: TGCAGTGCAGTACACAGGGGGAGCACTGAAGCTTTCTTT. This codes for CSAVHRGSTEAFF.

This clonotype was seen only a few times. The chain employs TRBV6-4 and TRBJ2-3, with 7 bases lining up with TRBD1. After removal of 3 bases from V and 0 bases from J, the junction contained 3 bases not matched to a gene. The germline CDR1 and CDR2 sequences are MRHNA and SNTAGT. The length of the CDR3 is 15 residues. The CDR3 here is CASSEGTASTDTQYF. Written as DNA, the CDR3 is TGTGCCAGCAGTGAAGGGACAGCTAGCACAGATACGCAGTATTTT.

This clonotype has more than one count but fewer than ten. The chain uses TRBV11-3 and TRBJ2-5, with D hard to call. Germline V CDR1 and CDR2: SGHNT, YENEEA. V was trimmed by 2 bases and J by 2 bases, leaving 9 bases between them. The CDR3 has 14 amino acids. CDR3 sequence: CASSLMGIQETQYF. In DNA, the CDR3 is TGTGCCAGCAGCTTAATGGGGATTCAAGAGACCCAGTACTTC.

This clonotype was seen only a few times. The chain has TRBV28 and TRBJ2-7; 9 bases map to TRBD1. The CDR3 extends over 14 amino acids. CDR1 is MDHEN and CDR2 is SYDVKM in the germline V gene. Unmatched junction bases numbered 11, after V lost 7 bases and J lost 7 bases. The CDR3 protein is CASTGQGRWGEQYF. CDR3 bases: TGTGCCAGCACCGGACAGGGGAGGTGGGGGGAGCAGTACTTC.

This clonotype was seen ten or more times. The chain joins TRBV19 to TRBJ2-7; 9 bases align to TRBD1. Germline trimming cut 3 bases from V and 2 bases from J; bases unmatched to any gene: 5. The CDR3 has 15 amino acids. Looked up from germline, CDR1 is LNHDA and CDR2 is SQIVND (reference sequence). DNA for the CDR3: TGTGCCAGTAGTATCGGGACAGGGATGGCCTACGAGCAGTACTTC. It encodes CASSIGTGMAYEQYF.